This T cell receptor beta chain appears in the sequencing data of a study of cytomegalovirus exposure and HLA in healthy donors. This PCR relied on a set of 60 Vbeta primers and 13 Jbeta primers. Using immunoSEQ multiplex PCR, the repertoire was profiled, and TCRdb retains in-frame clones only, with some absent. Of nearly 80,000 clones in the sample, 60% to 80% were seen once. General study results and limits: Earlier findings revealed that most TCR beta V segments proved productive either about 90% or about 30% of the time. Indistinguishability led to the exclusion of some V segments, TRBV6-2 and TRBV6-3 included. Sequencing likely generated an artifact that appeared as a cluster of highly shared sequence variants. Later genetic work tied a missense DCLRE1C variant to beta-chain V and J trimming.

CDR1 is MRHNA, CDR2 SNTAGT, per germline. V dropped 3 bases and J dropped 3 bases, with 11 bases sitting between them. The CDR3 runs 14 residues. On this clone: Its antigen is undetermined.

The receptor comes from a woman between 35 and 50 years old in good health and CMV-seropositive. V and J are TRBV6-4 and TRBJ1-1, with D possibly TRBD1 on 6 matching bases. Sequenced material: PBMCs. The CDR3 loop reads CASSEEGGYTEAFF. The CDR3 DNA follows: TGTGCCAGCAGTGAAGAGGGGGGGTACACTGAAGCTTTCTTT.